Sequencing of this TCR beta chain was carried out in a study of blood T cell repertoires in COVID-19. The CDR3 has 13 residues. The ends were cut back, 0 bases at V and 6 bases at J, with 7 bases in the middle. CDR1 and CDR2 from the germline V gene are SGDLS and YYNGEE. Profiling relied on immunoSEQ multiplex PCR, and the TCRdb table lists in-frame clones only, not all of them. The sample holds around 190,000 clones, 81% seen once. This chain connects TRBV9 to TRBJ2-1, with D uncertain. The TCR sequence derives from a middle-aged woman with COVID-19, enrolled during active disease. Sequenced: peripheral blood. The CDR3 here is CASSVEHFNEQFF. Written as DNA, the CDR3 is TGTGCCAGCAGCGTAGAACATTTCAATGAGCAGTTCTTC.